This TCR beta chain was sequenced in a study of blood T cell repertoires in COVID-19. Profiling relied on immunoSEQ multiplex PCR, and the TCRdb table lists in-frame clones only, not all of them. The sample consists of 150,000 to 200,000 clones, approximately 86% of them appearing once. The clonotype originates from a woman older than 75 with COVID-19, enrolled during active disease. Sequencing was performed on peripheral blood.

Written as DNA, the CDR3 is TGTGCCAGCAAGGGGGACAGGGAGGTGGGCACCGGGGAGCTGTTTTTT. As protein: CASKGDREVGTGELFF. The V gene is TRBV28, the J gene TRBJ2-2; 9 bases are shared with TRBD1. After removal of 7 bases from V and 4 bases from J, the junction contained 10 bases not matched to a gene. Germline CDR1 reads MDHEN; CDR2 reads SYDVKM. The CDR3 contains 16 residues.